The clone carrying this TCR beta chain showed up just a few times. This record belongs to a study of blood T cell repertoires in COVID-19. Profiled with immunoSEQ multiplex PCR; TCRdb holds only in-frame clones, not every one. The sample includes some 60,000 clones, 70% to 90% of them seen just once. V was pared by 7 bases and J by 0 bases, with 7 bases of the junction left unmatched. The germline gives CDR1 LNHDA, CDR2 SQIVND (reference sequence). The CDR3 runs to 16 residues. The rearrangement uses TRBV19 and TRBJ1-3; TRBD1 agrees at 9 bases. This TCR was sampled from a man aged 65 to 79 with acute or convalescent COVID-19. Sequencing input: peripheral blood. The CDR3 nucleotides read TGTGCCAGTATCCCCGGACAGGGGCCCTCTGGAAACACCATATATTTT. This encodes CASIPGQGPSGNTIYF.